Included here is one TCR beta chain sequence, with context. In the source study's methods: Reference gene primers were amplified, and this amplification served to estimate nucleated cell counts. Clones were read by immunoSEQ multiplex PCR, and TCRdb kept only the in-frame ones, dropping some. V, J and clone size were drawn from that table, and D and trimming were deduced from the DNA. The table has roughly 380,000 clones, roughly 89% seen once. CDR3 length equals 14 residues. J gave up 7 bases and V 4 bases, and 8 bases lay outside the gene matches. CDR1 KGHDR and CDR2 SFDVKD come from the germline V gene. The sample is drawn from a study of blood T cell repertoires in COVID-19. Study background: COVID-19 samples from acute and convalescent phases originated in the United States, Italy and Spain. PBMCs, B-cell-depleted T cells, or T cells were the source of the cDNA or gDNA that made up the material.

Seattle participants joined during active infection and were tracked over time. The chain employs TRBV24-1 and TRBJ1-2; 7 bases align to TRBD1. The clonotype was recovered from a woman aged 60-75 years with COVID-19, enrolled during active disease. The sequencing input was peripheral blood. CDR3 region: CATSDTDRVGGYTF. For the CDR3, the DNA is TGTGCCACCAGTGACACTGACAGGGTTGGTGGCTACACCTTC.